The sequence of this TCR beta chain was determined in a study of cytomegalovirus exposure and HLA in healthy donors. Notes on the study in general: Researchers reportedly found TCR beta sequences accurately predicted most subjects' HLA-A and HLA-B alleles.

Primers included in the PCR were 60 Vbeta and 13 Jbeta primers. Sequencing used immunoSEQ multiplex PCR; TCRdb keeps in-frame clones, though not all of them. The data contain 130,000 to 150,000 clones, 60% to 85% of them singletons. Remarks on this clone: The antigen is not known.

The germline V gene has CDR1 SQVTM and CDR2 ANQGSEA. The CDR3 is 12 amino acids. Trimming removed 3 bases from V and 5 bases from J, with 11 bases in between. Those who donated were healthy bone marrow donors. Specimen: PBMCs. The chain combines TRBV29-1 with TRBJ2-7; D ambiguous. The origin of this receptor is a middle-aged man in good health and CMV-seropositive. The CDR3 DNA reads TGCAGCGTTGAGTATGGAGTCAACGAGCAGTACTTC. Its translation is CSVEYGVNEQYF.